These 23 T cell receptor beta chains came from one sample sequenced in a study of blood T cell repertoires in COVID-19. The method was immunoSEQ multiplex PCR; TCRdb's version includes in-frame clones alone and lacks a portion of them. The profile shows over 120,000 clones, about 89% of them singletons. Sequencing used peripheral blood. These receptors originate from a man between 60 and 75 years old with active or convalescent COVID-19.

This clone was seen just once. This chain joins TRBV3-1 (or the pseudogene TRBV3-2) and TRBJ2-5; D possibly corresponds to TRBD2 (7 bases). Germline V CDR1 and CDR2: LGHDT, YNNKEL (reference sequence). Trimming took off 1 base at V and 2 bases at J, with 17 bases between the two ends. There are 17 residues in the CDR3. The DNA for the CDR3 is TGTGCCAGCAGCCAAGTCTCGGGGGGCCCCGTTCAAGAGACCCAGTACTTC. This translates into CASSQVSGGPVQETQYF.

In DNA form, the CDR3 reads TGTGCCAGCAGCTCCGCCTACAATGAGCAGTTCTTC. Amino acid sequence: CASSSAYNEQFF. The V call is TRBV11-2, the J call TRBJ2-1; D gene ambiguous. V was cut by 4 bases and J by 2 bases, with 3 bases left in between. This CDR3 is 12 amino acids long. Germline loops: CDR1 SGHAT, CDR2 FQNNGV.

The chain employs TRBV6-5 and TRBJ1-2; tentatively, D is TRBD1 (5 bases). Trimming shortened V by 5 bases and J by 8 bases, and 18 bases separated the two germline ends. The germline CDR1 and CDR2 sequences are MNHEY and SVGAGI. This CDR3 spans 14 amino acids. DNA of the CDR3: TGTGCCAGCAGTCTGGAAGGCAGGGCTGAAGGCTACACCTTC. Translation: CASSLEGRAEGYTF.

The chain employs TRBV5-5 and TRBJ1-2; maybe TRBD1 (6 bases). Germline V gene lookup returns CDR1 SGHKS and CDR2 YYEKEE (reference sequence). Trimming pared 3 bases from V and 5 bases from J, leaving 17 bases between. The CDR3 has 15 amino acids. The CDR3 spells CASSSSGGQTYGYTF. The CDR3 DNA sequence: TGTGCCAGCAGCTCTAGCGGAGGACAGACTTATGGCTACACCTTC.

The chain couples TRBV6-5 to TRBJ1-2; 10 bases match TRBD1. Per germline, CDR1 MNHEY and CDR2 SVGAGI. V shed 7 bases, J shed 4 bases, and the junction held 9 bases outside the gene matches. The CDR3 sequence is 15 residues long. Here the CDR3 reads CASMDGTGVGYGYTF. The CDR3 DNA sequence: TGTGCCAGCATGGATGGGACAGGGGTTGGCTATGGCTACACCTTC.

This rearrangement joins TRBV18 to TRBJ2-6, with TRBD1 matching over 9 bases. The CDR3 spans 17 residues. Germline CDR1 reads KGHSH; CDR2 reads LQKENI. V was pared by 3 bases and J by 1 base, with 4 bases of the junction left unmatched. DNA of the CDR3: TGTGCCAGCTCACCGGGACAGGGAGGTTCTGGGGCCAACGTCCTGACTTTC. It codes for CASSPGQGGSGANVLTF.

This CDR3 is CASFGQGHTNEQFF. CDR3 in DNA: TGTGCCAGCTTCGGACAGGGCCACACCAATGAGCAGTTCTTC. This chain links TRBV6-5 with TRBJ2-1; TRBD1 aligns across 8 bases. V was pared by 8 bases and J by 6 bases, with 9 bases of the junction left unmatched. CDR1 is MNHEY, CDR2 SVGAGI, per germline. The length of the CDR3 is 14 residues.

The chain recombines TRBV2 with TRBJ2-3; D is possibly TRBD1 (5 bases). Germline CDR1 reads SNHLY; CDR2 reads FYNNEI. V lost 2 bases, J lost 2 bases, and 14 bases lay in between. The CDR3 is made up of 16 amino acids. CDR3 sequence (DNA): TGTGCCAGCAGTGAAAATACGGCAGGGCTCACAGATACGCAGTATTTT. Its translation: CASSENTAGLTDTQYF.

The chain links TRBV2 to TRBJ1-2, with D perhaps TRBD1 (5 bases). The CDR3 sequence is 12 residues long. The germline V and J ends were trimmed by 9 bases and 5 bases, with 13 bases remaining between them. The germline V gene has CDR1 SNHLY and CDR2 FYNNEI. CDR3 loop: CASGAAEYGYTF. Here the CDR3 DNA reads TGTGCCAGTGGGGCGGCAGAGTATGGCTACACCTTC.

The rearrangement links TRBV7-3 to TRBJ2-7; the D gene is possibly TRBD1 (5 bases). The CDR3 covers 13 residues. Germline V CDR1 and CDR2: SGHTA, FQGTGA. Trimming removed 8 bases from V and 5 bases from J, with 16 bases in between. This chain's CDR3 is CASQGQGAHEQYF. DNA of the CDR3: TGTGCCAGCCAAGGACAAGGAGCCCACGAGCAGTACTTC.

The chain uses TRBV3-1 (or the pseudogene TRBV3-2) and TRBJ2-1; D call uncertain. The CDR3 is 14 residues long. V was shortened by 4 bases and J by 1 base, with 8 bases between the two germline ends. From germline, CDR1 is LGHDT and CDR2 YNNKEL (reference sequence). The CDR3, as DNA: TGTGCCAGCAGCCCCTCGAGGTCCTACAATGAGCAGTTCTTC. The encoded protein is CASSPSRSYNEQFF.

The V gene is TRBV6-5, the J gene TRBJ1-2; 8 bases agree with TRBD1. V was clipped by 7 bases and J by 5 bases; unmatched bases: 6. Germline CDR1 is MNHEY and CDR2 is SVGAGI. The CDR3 spans 13 residues. CDR3 sequence: CASTDRGGYGYTF. For the CDR3, the DNA is TGTGCCAGCACCGACAGGGGAGGGTATGGCTACACCTTC.

CDR3 DNA: TGTGCCAGCACAGGTAGATACACCGGGGAGCTGTTTTTT. Protein sequence: CASTGRYTGELFF. The rearrangement uses TRBV25-1 and TRBJ2-2, with D uncertain. Germline CDR1 is MGHDK and CDR2 is SYGVNS. The CDR3 sequence is 13 residues long. V gave up 7 bases and J gave up 3 bases, with 9 bases separating them.

V is TRBV10-3 and J is TRBJ2-7, with 9 bases aligning to TRBD2. Germline CDR1 is ENHRY and CDR2 is SYGVKD. The trim removed 2 bases at V and 3 bases at J, leaving 2 bases unmatched. This CDR3 is built from 14 residues. CDR3 nucleotide sequence: TGTGCCATCAGTGAGGTAGCGGGAGACTACGAGCAGTACTTC. It specifies CAISEVAGDYEQYF.

This clone showed up just once. J is TRBJ1-5 and V is TRBV7-2, with D possibly matching TRBD1 (6 bases). CDR1 and CDR2 from the germline V gene are SGHTA and FQGNSA. Trimming took 1 base from V and 4 from J, leaving 11 bases between them. This CDR3 comprises 15 residues. The CDR3 DNA follows: TGTGCCAGCAGCTTAGGATTCCAGGGGAATCAGCCCCAGCATTTT. As protein: CASSLGFQGNQPQHF.

The chain joins TRBV6-1 to TRBJ1-4, with D uncertain. Trimming cost V 2 bases and J 5 bases, with 9 bases left between them. Per germline, CDR1 MNHNS and CDR2 SASEGT. CDR3 size: 14 residues. This chain's CDR3 is CASSELSKNEKLFF. The CDR3 nucleotides read TGTGCCAGCAGTGAACTGAGTAAAAATGAAAAACTGTTTTTT.

The V call is TRBV7-2, the J call TRBJ2-7; possibly TRBD2 for D (6 bases). Trimming stripped 5 bases from V and 5 bases from J, with 25 bases between. Per germline, CDR1 SGHTA and CDR2 FQGNSA. The CDR3 is made up of 17 amino acids. The CDR3 sequence is CASSIYGTPLKKNEQYF. CDR3 in DNA: TGTGCCAGCAGCATATACGGGACTCCGCTCAAAAAGAACGAGCAGTACTTC. The entire variable domain, with the rest obtained from reference TRBV7-2 and TRBJ2-7, is as follows: GAGVSQSPSNKVTEKGKDVELRCDPISGHTALYWYRQSLGQGLEFLIYFQGNSAPDKSGLPSDRFSAERTGGSVSTLTIQRTQQEDSAVYLCASSIYGTPLKKNEQYFGPGTRLTVT.

The chain carries TRBV15 and TRBJ1-5; no clear D gene. The V end lost 1 base, the J end lost 4 bases, and 17 bases lay between the germline ends. From germline, CDR1 is LNHNV and CDR2 YYDKDF (reference sequence). The CDR3 runs to 17 residues. CDR3 protein: CATSRGGGLAVNQPQHF. In DNA, the CDR3 is TGTGCCACCAGCAGAGGGGGAGGGCTAGCGGTTAATCAGCCCCAGCATTTT.

The J gene is TRBJ2-1, the V gene TRBV11-2; 11 positions match TRBD2. With V trimmed by 1 base and J by 4 bases, 6 bases remained unmatched. Germline CDR1 is SGHAT and CDR2 is FQNNGV. This CDR3 spans 17 amino acids. CDR3 nucleotides: TGTGCCAGCAGCTTAGGGCTAGCGGGAGGCAGTTACAATGAGCAGTTCTTC. Translation: CASSLGLAGGSYNEQFF. Drawing the rest from reference TRBV11-2 and TRBJ2-1, the complete variable domain is EAGVAQSPRYKIIEKRQSVAFWCNPISGHATLYWYQQILGQGPKLLIQFQNNGVVDDSQLPKDRFSAERLKGVDSTLKIQPAKLEDSAVYLCASSLGLAGGSYNEQFFGPGTRLTVL.

The rearrangement links TRBV19 to TRBJ1-4, with 7 bases fitting TRBD1. The CDR3 contains 12 residues. With V trimmed by 4 bases and J by 13 bases, 6 bases remained unmatched. Germline V gene data show CDR1 as LNHDA and CDR2 as SQIVND (reference sequence). DNA for the CDR3: TGTGCCAGTAGTAGGGACAGATACGGACTGTTTTTT. It specifies CASSRDRYGLFF.

V and J are TRBV4-2 and TRBJ2-3; 15 bases fit TRBD2. Germline CDR1 reads LGHNA; CDR2 reads YNFKEQ. The CDR3 spans 17 residues. The junction had 9 bases not matched to a gene; V was cut back by 3 bases and J by 8 bases. CDR3 amino acids: CASSHSGTSGGQGTQYF. The CDR3 coding sequence is TGTGCCAGCAGCCACTCCGGGACTAGCGGGGGGCAGGGTACGCAGTATTTT.

CDR3 amino acids: CAWSVQGIYGYTF. The CDR3 region has the DNA TGTGCCTGGAGTGTACAGGGGATCTATGGCTACACCTTC. The genes are TRBV30 and TRBJ1-2, with 7 bases fitting TRBD1. V shed 0 bases, J shed 4 bases, and the junction held 2 bases outside the gene matches. Looked up from germline, CDR1 is GTSNPN and CDR2 is SVGIG (reference sequence). CDR3 length: 13 residues. Supplemented by reference TRBV30 and TRBJ1-2, the full variable domain reads SQTIHQWPATLVQPVGSPLSLECTVEGTSNPNLYWYRQAAGRGLQLLFYSVGIGQISSEVPQNLSASRPQDRQFILSSKKLLLSDSGFYLCAWSVQGIYGYTFGSGTRLTVV.

This chain uses TRBV28 with TRBJ2-3, with D possibly TRBD2 on 5 matching bases. This CDR3 comprises 16 residues. CDR1 is MDHEN, CDR2 SYDVKM, per germline. V lost 7 bases and J lost 6, with 23 bases in between. The CDR3 reads CASKVRFGRAGDTQYF. In DNA form, the CDR3 reads TGTGCCAGCAAAGTAAGGTTCGGGCGGGCTGGGGATACGCAGTATTTT.